Listed below are T cell receptor beta chains from one sample, sequenced in a study of T cell changes during pregnancy in multiple sclerosis. Repertoires were generated with immunoSEQ multiplex PCR, while TCRdb's copy carries only in-frame clones and drops some. The sample yields some 42,000 clones, 90% to 95% seen once. The sample in question was CD4+ T cells from peripheral blood mononuclear cells, obtained in the third trimester of pregnancy. The receptors originated from a female donor with multiple sclerosis, enrolled in a pregnancy study. Both conserved end residues are part of each CDR3. The order of the fields is V gene, D gene, J gene, CDR3 protein. The D gene is left open where the match is weak.

v_call: TRBV13; d_call: .; j_call: TRBJ1-6; cdr3_aa: CASSLAGESRNSPLHF
v_call: TRBV21-1; d_call: .; j_call: TRBJ1-1; cdr3_aa: CASIKGQGRTEAFF
v_call: TRBV5-4; d_call: .; j_call: TRBJ1-1; cdr3_aa: CASSRELNTEAFF
v_call: TRBV11-3; d_call: .; j_call: TRBJ1-1; cdr3_aa: CASSFLRGREGSEAFF
v_call: TRBV28; d_call: .; j_call: TRBJ2-7; cdr3_aa: CASSFGKRAYEQYF
v_call: TRBV7-9; d_call: .; j_call: TRBJ1-3; cdr3_aa: CASSLERGSGNTIYF
v_call: TRBV9; d_call: TRBD2; j_call: TRBJ2-1; cdr3_aa: CASSVGTGLAPNEQFF
v_call: TRBV29-1; d_call: .; j_call: TRBJ2-4; cdr3_aa: CSVSENIQYF
v_call: TRBV7-9; d_call: .; j_call: TRBJ2-7; cdr3_aa: CASSLAPYEQYF
v_call: TRBV6-1; d_call: TRBD2; j_call: TRBJ2-1; cdr3_aa: CASSEVEAGGRNEQFF
v_call: TRBV2; d_call: TRBD1; j_call: TRBJ2-7; cdr3_aa: CASRWTGAYEQYF
v_call: TRBV7-3; d_call: .; j_call: TRBJ2-1; cdr3_aa: CASSFGERERHNEQFF
v_call: TRBV15; d_call: TRBD1; j_call: TRBJ2-7; cdr3_aa: CATSRDWGQGVREQYF
v_call: TRBV27; d_call: TRBD2; j_call: TRBJ2-3; cdr3_aa: CASRVTSGLTDTQYF
v_call: TRBV5-1; d_call: TRBD1; j_call: TRBJ1-2; cdr3_aa: CASSLGGTGDYGYTF
v_call: TRBV20-1; d_call: .; j_call: TRBJ2-7; cdr3_aa: CSAVRADEQYF
v_call: TRBV28; d_call: TRBD1; j_call: TRBJ1-1; cdr3_aa: CASSPRQGSNTEAFF
v_call: TRBV30; d_call: .; j_call: TRBJ1-1; cdr3_aa: CASKTTDYPMRAFF
v_call: TRBV5-5; d_call: TRBD1; j_call: TRBJ2-1; cdr3_aa: CASSETGQSYNEQFF
v_call: TRBV5-1; d_call: .; j_call: TRBJ1-5; cdr3_aa: CASSLDGLSQPQHF
v_call: TRBV18; d_call: TRBD1; j_call: TRBJ2-7; cdr3_aa: CASSPGRGTYEQYF
v_call: TRBV21-1; d_call: .; j_call: TRBJ2-3; cdr3_aa: CASVTRRGRTSTDTQYF
v_call: TRBV4-3; d_call: TRBD2; j_call: TRBJ2-2; cdr3_aa: CASSQTSGGANTGELFF
v_call: TRBV6-4; d_call: TRBD1; j_call: TRBJ2-1; cdr3_aa: CASSVFDRADEQFF
v_call: TRBV5-5; d_call: .; j_call: TRBJ1-5; cdr3_aa: CASSFSFEGNQPQHF
v_call: TRBV11-2; d_call: .; j_call: TRBJ2-2; cdr3_aa: CASSWMGVGAYANTGELFF
v_call: TRBV6-1; d_call: .; j_call: TRBJ1-3; cdr3_aa: CASLQKAGNTIYF
v_call: TRBV4-2; d_call: TRBD2; j_call: TRBJ2-3; cdr3_aa: CASSPQRGRSDTQYF
v_call: TRBV19; d_call: .; j_call: TRBJ1-1; cdr3_aa: CASSATGLLNTEAFF
v_call: TRBV7-3; d_call: TRBD2; j_call: TRBJ2-3; cdr3_aa: CASSLTSGTQYF
v_call: TRBV7-9; d_call: .; j_call: TRBJ1-1; cdr3_aa: CASSPRGSETEAFF
v_call: TRBV7-6; d_call: .; j_call: TRBJ2-1; cdr3_aa: CASSFGIVARADEQFF
v_call: TRBV2; d_call: .; j_call: TRBJ2-5; cdr3_aa: CASSGSFEGKTQYF
v_call: TRBV6-1; d_call: TRBD1; j_call: TRBJ2-1; cdr3_aa: CASRRQGNEQFF
v_call: TRBV7-9; d_call: TRBD2; j_call: TRBJ2-2; cdr3_aa: CASSYHSGRNTGELFF
v_call: TRBV25-1; d_call: TRBD1; j_call: TRBJ2-5; cdr3_aa: CASSEGGQGPKETQYF
v_call: TRBV5-1; d_call: .; j_call: TRBJ2-5; cdr3_aa: CASSPFVGYETQYF
v_call: TRBV5-1; d_call: TRBD1; j_call: TRBJ1-2; cdr3_aa: CASSLEGTGQGYTF
v_call: TRBV5-1; d_call: .; j_call: TRBJ2-3; cdr3_aa: CASSYQGPDTQYF
v_call: TRBV11-3; d_call: TRBD2; j_call: TRBJ2-5; cdr3_aa: CASGGVWETQYF
v_call: TRBV5-5; d_call: TRBD1; j_call: TRBJ1-5; cdr3_aa: CASSFGQVNQPQHF